The text below deals with one T cell receptor beta chain. The antigen remains undetermined. The sample is drawn from a study of cytomegalovirus exposure and HLA in healthy donors. Notes on the study in general: Rare TCR sequences predominated, though certain public TCRs were found in many donors. The study listed about 150 cytomegalovirus-associated TCR beta chains.

The method was immunoSEQ multiplex PCR; TCRdb's version includes in-frame clones alone and lacks a portion of them. The sample lists 150,000 to 200,000 clones, 88% occurring once. The length of the CDR3 is 16 residues. Losses at the gene ends were 4 bases for V and 10 bases for J; bases not matched to a gene: 10. Looked up from germline, CDR1 is SGDLS and CDR2 is YYNGEE. Sequenced material: PBMCs. This clonotype was sampled from a young man in good health and CMV-seronegative. The rearrangement links TRBV9 to TRBJ2-1; 14 bases are a match to TRBD2. The CDR3: CASSPPGLAGAGEQFF. The CDR3 nucleotides are TGTGCCAGCAGCCCACCGGGACTAGCGGGAGCAGGCGAGCAGTTCTTC.